The 7 T cell receptor beta chains in this list originate from one sample, sequenced in a study of identical twins. In TCRdb, the 5' RACE reads were re-called with MiXCR into one record per CDR3 protein. The sample comprises about 240,000 distinct CDR3 sequences, 7.5% of which are singletons, and roughly 5.4% rests with the top ten. The same specimen was also included in a second study, on yellow fever vaccine responses in identical twins.

Material for sequencing was CD8+ T cells sorted from blood. The receptors were sampled from a woman aged 18-29 years in good health.

This clonotype was recorded a few times. V gene TRBV5-5 combines with J gene TRBJ2-5; D ambiguous. Germline V gene data show CDR1 as SGHKS and CDR2 as YYEKEE (reference sequence). The germline V and J ends were trimmed by 0 bases and 5 bases, with 5 bases remaining between them. This CDR3 region has 12 residues. The CDR3 bases are TGTGCCAGCAGCTTGGGTGACGAGACCCAGTACTTC. Protein product: CASSLGDETQYF.

This chain joins TRBV6-1 and TRBJ2-2; D possibly uses TRBD1 or TRBD2 (7 bases each). Trimming cost V 8 bases and J 10 bases, with 20 bases left between them. This CDR3 is built from 14 residues. Germline V gene sequence: CDR1 MNHNS, CDR2 SASEGT. CDR3 loop: CASSTGGRGAELFF. CDR3 DNA: TGTGCCAGCTCGACGGGAGGCAGGGGGGCGGAGCTGTTTTTT.

The chain links TRBV11-1 to TRBJ2-3; 8 bases map to TRBD2. Germline V gene data show CDR1 as SGHAT and CDR2 as FQDESV (reference sequence). The CDR3 extends over 18 amino acids. V shed 4 bases and J 7 bases; nucleotides not matched to a gene: 19. CDR3 in DNA: TGTGCCAGCAGCTCATCCATGGTGGCGGGAGGTCCCCTTAATACGCAGTATTTT. Amino acid sequence: CASSSSMVAGGPLNTQYF. The whole variable domain, filled in from reference TRBV11-1 and TRBJ2-3, reads EAEVAQSPRYKITEKSQAVAFWCDPISGHATLYWYRQILGQGPELLVQFQDESVVDDSQLPKDRFSAERLKGVDSTLKIQPAELGDSAMYLCASSSSMVAGGPLNTQYFGPGTRLTVL.

The CDR3 reads CASSVDSGVRSYEQYF. CDR3 in DNA: TGTGCCAGCAGCGTAGATTCCGGCGTCCGCTCCTACGAGCAGTACTTC. The chain joins TRBV9 to TRBJ2-7; D is undetermined. CDR3 length: 16 amino acids. V shed 0 bases and J shed 0 bases, with 13 bases lying between them. Germline loops: CDR1 SGDLS, CDR2 YYNGEE.

This clonotype has more than one count but fewer than ten. This chain joins TRBV4-1 and TRBJ2-2; D is possibly TRBD2 (5 bases). The ends were cut back, 3 bases at V and 5 bases at J, with 10 bases in the middle. Looked up from germline, CDR1 is MGHRA and CDR2 is YSYEKL. The CDR3 extends over 14 amino acids. This CDR3 is CASSQEEGTGELFF. As DNA, the CDR3 is TGCGCCAGCAGCCAGGAGGAAGGTACCGGGGAGCTGTTTTTT.

DNA of the CDR3: TGCAGCGGCGGACGGCTGACGAACACTGAAGCTTTCTTT. It yields the protein CSGGRLTNTEAFF. The chain links TRBV29-1 to TRBJ1-1; D is undetermined. The V end lost 7 bases, the J end lost 1 base, and 13 bases lay between the germline ends. The CDR3 length is 13 residues. Germline CDR1 SQVTM, CDR2 ANQGSEA.

This clonotype was detected ten times or more. The chain links TRBV25-1 to TRBJ1-1; D remains ambiguous. This CDR3 region has 15 residues. Germline CDR1 and CDR2: MGHDK and SYGVNS. Trimming took 0 bases from V and 4 from J, leaving 12 bases between them. The CDR3 spells CASSEYSVRSTEAFF. In DNA, the CDR3 is TGTGCCAGCAGTGAATACTCTGTAAGGAGCACTGAAGCTTTCTTT.